Described below is a single T cell receptor beta chain sequence and its context. This entry is derived from a study of blood T cell repertoires in COVID-19. Study in general: The United States, Italy and Spain supplied acute and convalescent COVID-19 samples. PBMCs, B-cell-depleted T cells, or T cells were the source of the cDNA or gDNA that made up the material.

Original methodology: Reference gene primer amplification yielded estimated nucleated cell counts. The repertoire was sequenced with immunoSEQ multiplex PCR; TCRdb's copy has only in-frame clones and lacks some. V, J and clone size are those of that table, while D and trimming were read from the DNA. Among roughly 100,000 clones listed, roughly 88% were seen once. The length of the CDR3 is 13 residues. Germline loops: CDR1 SGHDT, CDR2 YYEEEE. Trimming removed 0 bases from V and 6 bases from J, with 9 bases in between. The V gene is TRBV5-6, the J gene TRBJ1-2; D uncertain. The receptor was isolated from a human donor in a cohort sampled during active COVID-19. Specimen: peripheral blood. The CDR3 DNA sequence: TGTGCCAGCAGCTTGGTTCTAGTTCATGGCTACACCTTC. This translates into CASSLVLVHGYTF.